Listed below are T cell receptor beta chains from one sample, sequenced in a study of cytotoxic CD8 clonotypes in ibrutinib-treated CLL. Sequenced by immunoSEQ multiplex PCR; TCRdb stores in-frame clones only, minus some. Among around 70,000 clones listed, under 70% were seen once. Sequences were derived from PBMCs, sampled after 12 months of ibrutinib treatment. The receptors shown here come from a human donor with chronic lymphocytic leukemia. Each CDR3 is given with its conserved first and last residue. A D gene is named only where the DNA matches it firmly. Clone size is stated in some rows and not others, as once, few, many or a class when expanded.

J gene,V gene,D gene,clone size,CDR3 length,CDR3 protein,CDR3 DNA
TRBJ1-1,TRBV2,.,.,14,CASSSRQANTEAFF,TGTGCCAGCAGTTCTCGACAGGCCAACACTGAAGCTTTCTTT
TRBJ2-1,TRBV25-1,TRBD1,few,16,CASSDPGQGDYNEQFF,TGTGCCAGCAGTGATCCCGGGCAGGGGGACTACAATGAGCAGTTCTTC
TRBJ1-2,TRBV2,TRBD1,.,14,CASEPDRNIYGYTF,TGTGCCAGCGAGCCGGACAGGAATATCTATGGCTACACCTTC
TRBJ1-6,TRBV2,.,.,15,CASSESRTANSPLHF,TGTGCCAGCAGTGAATCTCGGACAGCTAATTCACCCCTCCACTTT
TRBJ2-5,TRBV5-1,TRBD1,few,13,CASSQGQGETQYF,TGCGCCAGCAGCCAGGGACAGGGGGAGACCCAGTACTTC
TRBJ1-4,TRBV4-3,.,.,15,CASSQDAVFNEKLFF,TGCGCCAGCAGCCAAGATGCGGTCTTTAATGAAAAACTGTTTTTT
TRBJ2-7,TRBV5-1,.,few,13,CASSLTVGYEQYF,TGCGCCAGCAGCTTGACCGTCGGGTACGAGCAGTACTTC
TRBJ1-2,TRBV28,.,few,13,CASRGTASSGYTF,TGTGCCAGCAGGGGTACAGCGAGCTCTGGCTACACCTTC
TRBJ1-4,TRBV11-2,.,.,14,CASSRRGGNEKLFF,TGTGCCAGCAGCCGGCGGGGGGGTAATGAAAAACTGTTTTTT
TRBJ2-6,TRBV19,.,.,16,CASTYSRDSGANVLTF,TGTGCCAGTACTTATAGCAGGGATTCTGGGGCCAACGTCCTGACTTTC
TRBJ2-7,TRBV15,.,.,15,CATSRGGVNSYEQYF,TGTGCCACCAGCAGAGGGGGAGTAAACTCCTACGAGCAGTACTTC
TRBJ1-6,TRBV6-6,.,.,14,CASSYAGYNSPLHF,TGTGCCAGCAGTTACGCGGGGTATAATTCACCCCTCCACTTT
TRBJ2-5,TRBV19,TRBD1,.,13,CASDPGRGETQYF,TGTGCCAGTGACCCTGGCAGGGGGGAGACCCAGTACTTC
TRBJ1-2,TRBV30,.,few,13,CAWSGGGNYGYTF,TGTGCCTGGAGTGGCGGGGGAAACTATGGCTACACCTTC
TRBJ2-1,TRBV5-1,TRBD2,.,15,CASSTSGGTYNEQFF,TGCGCCAGCAGCACTAGCGGGGGGACTTACAATGAGCAGTTCTTC
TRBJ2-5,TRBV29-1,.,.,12,CSVGPQKETQYF,TGCAGCGTTGGCCCCCAGAAAGAGACCCAGTACTTC
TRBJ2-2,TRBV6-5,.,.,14,CASRLDENTGELFF,TGTGCCAGCAGACTTGACGAGAACACCGGGGAGCTGTTTTTT
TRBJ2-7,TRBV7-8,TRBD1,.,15,CASSHQGRGTYEQYF,TGTGCCAGCAGTCATCAGGGCAGGGGGACCTACGAGCAGTACTTC
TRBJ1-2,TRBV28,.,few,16,CASHSGGHTRYYGYTF,TGTGCCAGCCATTCTGGCGGCCACACGCGTTATTATGGCTACACCTTC
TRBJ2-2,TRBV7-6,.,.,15,CASSLALLGTGELFF,TGTGCCAGCAGCTTAGCGCTTTTGGGGACCGGGGAGCTGTTTTTT
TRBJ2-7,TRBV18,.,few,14,CASSPPGLLGEQYF,TGTGCCAGCTCACCACCCGGCCTATTGGGCGAGCAGTACTTC
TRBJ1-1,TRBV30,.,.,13,CAWSRATNTEAFF,TGTGCCTGGAGCCGGGCGACGAACACTGAAGCTTTCTTT
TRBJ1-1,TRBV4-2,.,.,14,CASSQEQWGTEAFF,TGTGCCAGCAGCCAAGAACAGTGGGGGACTGAAGCTTTCTTT
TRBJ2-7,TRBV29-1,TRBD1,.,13,CSVRWTGGGEQYF,TGCAGCGTGAGATGGACAGGGGGAGGCGAGCAGTACTTC
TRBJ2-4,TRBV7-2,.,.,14,CASSLALSPTIQYF,TGTGCCAGCAGCTTAGCCCTAAGTCCGACCATTCAGTACTTC
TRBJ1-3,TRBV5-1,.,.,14,CASSGSSSGNTIYF,TGCGCCAGCAGCGGTTCGAGCTCTGGAAACACCATATATTTT
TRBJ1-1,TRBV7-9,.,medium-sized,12,CASSPGATEAFF,TGTGCCAGCAGCCCAGGAGCCACTGAAGCTTTCTTT
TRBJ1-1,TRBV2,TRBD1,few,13,CASKGQMNTEAFF,TGTGCCAGCAAGGGACAGATGAACACTGAAGCTTTCTTT
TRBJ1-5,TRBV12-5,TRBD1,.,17,CASGLGGQGLGNQPQHF,TGTGCTAGTGGTTTGGGAGGACAGGGTCTCGGCAATCAGCCCCAGCATTTT
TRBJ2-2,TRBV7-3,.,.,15,CASSLTGAGTGELFF,TGTGCCAGCAGCTTAACGGGTGCTGGCACCGGGGAGCTGTTTTTT
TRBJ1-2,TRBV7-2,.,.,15,CASSLEAQTVDGYTF,TGTGCCAGCAGCCTTGAGGCCCAGACAGTCGATGGCTACACCTTC
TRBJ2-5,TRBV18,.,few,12,CASSPPLETQYF,TGTGCCAGCTCACCACCCTTGGAGACCCAGTACTTC
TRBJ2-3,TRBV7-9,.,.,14,CASGADRSTDTQYF,TGTGCCTCAGGGGCGGACCGAAGCACAGATACGCAGTATTTT
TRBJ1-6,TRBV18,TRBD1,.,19,CASSPAGTGLGSYNSPLHF,TGTGCCAGCTCACCAGCCGGGACAGGGTTAGGCTCCTATAATTCACCCCTCCACTTT
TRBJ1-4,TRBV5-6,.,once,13,CASSLRPNEKLFF,TGTGCCAGCAGTTTGCGGCCTAATGAAAAACTGTTTTTT
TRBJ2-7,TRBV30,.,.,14,CAWSVRRTGREQYF,TGTGCCTGGAGCGTCAGGCGGACGGGGCGCGAGCAGTACTTC
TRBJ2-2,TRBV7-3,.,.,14,CASSLTQNTGELFF,TGTGCCAGCAGCTTAACACAGAACACCGGGGAGCTGTTTTTT